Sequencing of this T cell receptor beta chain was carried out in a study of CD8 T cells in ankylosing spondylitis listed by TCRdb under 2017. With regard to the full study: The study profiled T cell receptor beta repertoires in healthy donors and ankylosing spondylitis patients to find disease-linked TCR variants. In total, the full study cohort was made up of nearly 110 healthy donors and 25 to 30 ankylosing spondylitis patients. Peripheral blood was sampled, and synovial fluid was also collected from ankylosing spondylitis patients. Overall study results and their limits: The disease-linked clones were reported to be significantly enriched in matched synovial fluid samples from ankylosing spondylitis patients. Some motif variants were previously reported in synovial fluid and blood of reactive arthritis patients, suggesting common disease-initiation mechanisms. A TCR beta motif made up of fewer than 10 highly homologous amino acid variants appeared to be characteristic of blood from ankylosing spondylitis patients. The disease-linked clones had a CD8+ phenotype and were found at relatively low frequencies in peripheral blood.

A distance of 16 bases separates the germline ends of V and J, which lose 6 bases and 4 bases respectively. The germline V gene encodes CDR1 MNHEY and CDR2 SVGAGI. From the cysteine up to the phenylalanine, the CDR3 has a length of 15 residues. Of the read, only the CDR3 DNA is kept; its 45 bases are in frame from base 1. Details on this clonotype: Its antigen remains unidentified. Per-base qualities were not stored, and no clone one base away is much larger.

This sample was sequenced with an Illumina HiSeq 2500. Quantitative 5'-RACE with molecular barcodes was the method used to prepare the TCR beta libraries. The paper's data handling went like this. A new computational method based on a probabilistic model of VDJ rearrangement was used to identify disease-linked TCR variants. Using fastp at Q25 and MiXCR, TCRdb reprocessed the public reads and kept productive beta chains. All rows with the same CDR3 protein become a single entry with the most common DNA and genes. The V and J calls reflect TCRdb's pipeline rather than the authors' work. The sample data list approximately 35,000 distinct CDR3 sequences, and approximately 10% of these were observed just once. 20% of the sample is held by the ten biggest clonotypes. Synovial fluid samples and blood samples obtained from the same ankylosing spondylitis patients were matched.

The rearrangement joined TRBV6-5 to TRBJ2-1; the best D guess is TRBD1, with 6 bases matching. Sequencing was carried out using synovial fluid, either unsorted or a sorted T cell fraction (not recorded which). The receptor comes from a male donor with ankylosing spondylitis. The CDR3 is CASSPTGLGYNEQFF. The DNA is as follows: TGTGCCAGCAGCCCTACAGGGCTCGGGTACAATGAGCAGTTCTTC.